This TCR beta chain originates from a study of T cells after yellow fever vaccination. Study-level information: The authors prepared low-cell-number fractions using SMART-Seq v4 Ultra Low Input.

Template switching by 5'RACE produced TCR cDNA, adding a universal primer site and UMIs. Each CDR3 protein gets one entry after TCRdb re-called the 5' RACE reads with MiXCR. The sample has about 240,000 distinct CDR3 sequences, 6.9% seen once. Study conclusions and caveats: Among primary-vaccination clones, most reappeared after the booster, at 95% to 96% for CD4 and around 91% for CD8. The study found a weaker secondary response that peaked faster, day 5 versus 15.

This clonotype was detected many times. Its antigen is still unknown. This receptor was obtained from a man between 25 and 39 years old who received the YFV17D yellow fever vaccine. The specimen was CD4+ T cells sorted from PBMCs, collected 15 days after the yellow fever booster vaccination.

CDR3 sequence (DNA): TGCAGTGCTCTTAGGCACCAATCCTACGAGCAGTACTTC. Its protein is CSALRHQSYEQYF. J is TRBJ2-7 and V is TRBV20-1; D ambiguous. The V gene lost 5 bases and the J gene lost 1 base, with 12 bases spanning the gap. In germline, CDR1 is DFQATT, CDR2 SNEGSKA (reference sequence). The CDR3 runs to 13 residues.